This TCR beta chain is from a study of technical replicates of blood from a few donors. This CDR3 is 17 amino acids long. CDR1 and CDR2 (germline): SGHDT, YYEEEE. V lost 3 bases and J lost 1, with 16 bases in between. Here immunoSEQ multiplex PCR was the method, and the copy in TCRdb shows in-frame clones only, minus some. The table has tens of thousands of clones, over 85% seen once; the top ten hold 4.2%. The J gene is TRBJ2-2, the V gene TRBV5-6; tentatively, D is TRBD1 (6 bases). This TCR derives from a human donor in good health. Some clones in this sample may be carry-over from other donors' samples. The sample consisted of PBMCs. DNA for the CDR3: TGTGCCAGCAGCTCCTTGGACAGAAGGGGGAACACCGGGGAGCTGTTTTTT. Amino acids: CASSSLDRRGNTGELFF.